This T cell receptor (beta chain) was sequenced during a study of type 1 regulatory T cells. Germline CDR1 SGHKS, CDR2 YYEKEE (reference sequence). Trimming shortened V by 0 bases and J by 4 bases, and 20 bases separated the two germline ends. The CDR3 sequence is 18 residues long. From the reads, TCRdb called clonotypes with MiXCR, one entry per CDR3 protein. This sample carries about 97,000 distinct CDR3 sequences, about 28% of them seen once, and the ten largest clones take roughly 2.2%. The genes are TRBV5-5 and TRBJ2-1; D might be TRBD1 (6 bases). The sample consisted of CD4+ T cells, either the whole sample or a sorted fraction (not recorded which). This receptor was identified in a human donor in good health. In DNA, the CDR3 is TGTGCCAGCAGCTTGGGTAGGCCAGGGGACAACCTTTACAATGAGCAGTTCTTC. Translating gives CASSLGRPGDNLYNEQFF.